This TCR beta chain was obtained from a study of T-cell reconstitution after alpha-beta-depleted transplantation in children. Construction of the TCRbeta library involved unique molecular identifiers. TCRdb reanalysed the PCR reads using MiXCR and keeps one entry per CDR3 protein. Of fewer than 700,000 distinct CDR3 sequences in the sample, under 15% were seen once. The CDR3 runs to 14 residues. V was pared by 5 bases and J by 9 bases, with 8 bases of the junction left unmatched. Findings of the study overall: Surviving recipient T cells and intrathymic progenitors accounted for some patients' high TCRbeta diversity at day 60. Reported findings indicate that, about two months after transplant, alpha-beta T cells came from several hundred expanded clones, which were derived from non-depleted graft cells. Newly produced T cells mostly provided counts and TCRbeta diversity after one year, as hyperexpanded clones declined.

This clonotype came up a few times. Its antigen remains unidentified. The sequence derives from a male patient aged 10 to 17 who had a stem cell transplant for acute myeloid leukemia, so the T cells may come from the graft donor. The chain recombines TRBV12-3 or TRBV12-4 with TRBJ2-5; 11 bases map to TRBD2. Source: PBMCs, mostly from graft donor cells, taken 360 days after TCRalphabeta/CD19-depleted stem cell transplant. CDR3 DNA: TGTGCCAGCAGTCCTAGCGGGAGGCTCCAGGCCCAGTACTTC. Its translation: CASSPSGRLQAQYF.